The clone carrying this T cell receptor (beta chain) was seen only once. The CDR3 runs to 15 residues. Trimming took 6 bases from V and 6 from J; bases not matched to a gene: 11. The V gene's germline CDR1 is MNHNY and CDR2 SVGAGI (reference sequence). This specimen comes from a study of blood T cell repertoires in COVID-19. Profiled with immunoSEQ multiplex PCR; TCRdb holds only in-frame clones, not every one. The table lists around 100,000 clones, approximately 84% of them singletons, with around 9.5% in the top ten. Sequencing was carried out using peripheral blood. The source is a man aged 35 to 55 with active or convalescent COVID-19. The chain combines TRBV6-6 with TRBJ2-4; 7 bases fit TRBD1. CDR3 loop: CASRTGTESLNIQYF. Here the CDR3 DNA reads TGTGCCAGCAGGACCGGGACAGAGAGTTTAAACATTCAGTACTTC.